What follows are 14 T cell receptor beta chains derived from one specimen sequenced in a study of T cell responses to AZD1222 COVID-19 vaccine. Assay used: immunoSEQ multiplex PCR; TCRdb lists only in-frame clones, some missing. The sample has under 150,000 clones, approximately 94% seen once; the top ten hold roughly 4.9%. The sequencing used peripheral blood, collected on day 0 of AZD1222 vaccination. All receptors derive from an adult in good health.

The chain combines TRBV27 with TRBJ1-1, with TRBD1 matching over 8 bases. Unmatched junction bases numbered 6, after V lost 6 bases and J lost 0 bases. The CDR3 is 15 amino acids. Germline CDR1 reads MNHEY; CDR2 reads SMNVEV (reference sequence). CDR3 sequence: CASRPHRGLNTEAFF. The CDR3, as DNA: TGTGCCAGCAGGCCTCACAGGGGGTTGAACACTGAAGCTTTCTTT.

DNA of the CDR3: TGCGCCAGCAGCCAAGTCCGGGACCCCGGTTACGAGCAGTACTTC. This translates into CASSQVRDPGYEQYF. This rearrangement joins TRBV4-3 to TRBJ2-7; D may be TRBD1 or TRBD2 (5 bases each). The germline gives CDR1 LGHNA, CDR2 YSLEER. This CDR3 region has 15 residues. Trimming left V 1 base short and J 4 bases short, with 14 bases between.

This rearrangement joins TRBV19 to TRBJ1-1, with 8 positions matching TRBD1. The CDR3 runs 16 residues. Trimming removed 3 bases from V and 0 bases from J; junction bases left unmatched: 6. Germline CDR1 reads LNHDA; CDR2 reads SQIVND (reference sequence). For the CDR3, the DNA is TGTGCCAGTAGTATGCGGCGCAGGGGGCTGAACACTGAAGCTTTCTTT. Translation gives CASSMRRRGLNTEAFF.

The chain links TRBV12-3 or TRBV12-4 to TRBJ1-2; D call uncertain. The CDR3 consists of 13 residues. V lost 5 bases to trimming and J lost 4 bases, with 11 bases between them. The CDR3 DNA reads as TGTGCCAGCAGTCCCACCTTGTCCTATGGCTACACCTTC. Its protein is CASSPTLSYGYTF.

This clone was seen only once. The chain has TRBV9 and TRBJ2-7; a possible D gene is TRBD2 (6 bases). Germline loops: CDR1 SGDLS, CDR2 YYNGEE. The CDR3 length is 14 residues. V was shortened by 0 bases and J by 11 bases, with 18 bases between the two germline ends. CDR3 DNA sequence: TGTGCCAGCAGCGTAGGGGTGGCTAGCGAAGCGAAGTACTTC. It yields the protein CASSVGVASEAKYF. Full variable domain (remainder filled in from reference TRBV9 and TRBJ2-7): DSGVTQTPKHLITATGQRVTLRCSPRSGDLSVYWYQQSLDQGLQFLIQYYNGEERAKGNILERFSAQQFPDLHSELNLSSLELGDSALYFCASSVGVASEAKYFGPGTRLTVT.

The chain has TRBV4-2 and TRBJ2-1, with 8 positions matching TRBD2. V was clipped by 2 bases and J by 6 bases; unmatched bases: 6. The germline V gene has CDR1 LGHNA and CDR2 YNFKEQ. CDR3 size: 15 residues. CDR3 nucleotide sequence: TGTGCCAGCAGCCAACCAGCGGGAGAGGGCAATGAGCAGTTCTTC. It translates to CASSQPAGEGNEQFF.

In regard to this clone: Mismatch with germline at one junction end may stem from a read error. The V and J genes are TRBV5-1 and TRBJ2-3, with 8 bases identical to TRBD2. CDR3 length equals 15 residues. Germline assignment: CDR1 SGHRS and CDR2 YFSETQ. CDR3 sequence (DNA): TGCGCCAGCAGCAGAGGGTCTAGCGGGTCGGATATGCAGTATTTT. The encoded protein is CASSRGSSGSDMQYF. Drawing the rest from reference TRBV5-1 and TRBJ2-3, the complete variable domain is KAGVTQTPRYLIKTRGQQVTLSCSPISGHRSVSWYQQTPGQGLQFLFEYFSETQRNKGNFPGRFSGRQFSNSRSEMNVSTLELGDSALYLCASSRGSSGSDMQYFGPGTRLTVL.

Written as DNA, the CDR3 is TGTGCCAGCAGCTTAATGAGCGGGAGGGCCTTCAATGAGCAGTTCTTC. Its translation is CASSLMSGRAFNEQFF. This chain uses TRBV7-3 with TRBJ2-1; TRBD2 matches at 10 bases. The CDR3 runs 16 residues. Trimming removed 1 base from V and 6 bases from J; junction bases left unmatched: 6. Germline assignment: CDR1 SGHTA and CDR2 FQGTGA.

The chain links TRBV28 to TRBJ1-5; perhaps TRBD1 as D (5 bases). Germline CDR1 and CDR2: MDHEN and SYDVKM. The CDR3 covers 14 residues. Trimming took off 3 bases at V and 6 bases at J, with 12 bases between the two ends. CDR3 bases: TGTGCCAGCAGTTTTTCTGAAGGGGTTCAGCCCCAGCATTTT. It translates to CASSFSEGVQPQHF. The variable domain in full, with the rest retrieved from reference TRBV28 and TRBJ1-5, is DVKVTQSSRYLVKRTGEKVFLECVQDMDHENMFWYRQDPGLGLRLIYFSYDVKMKEKGDIPEGYSVSREKKERFSLILESASTNQTSMYLCASSFSEGVQPQHFGDGTRLSIL.

This clone has only one observation. This rearrangement joins TRBV27 to TRBJ1-1; a possible D gene is TRBD1 (6 bases). The V gene lost 6 bases and the J gene lost 3 bases, with 11 bases spanning the gap. There are 13 residues in the CDR3. The germline V gene has CDR1 MNHEY and CDR2 SMNVEV (reference sequence). CDR3 sequence (DNA): TGTGCCAGCAGCCCCGGGGGCGACACTGAAGCTTTCTTT. This translates into CASSPGGDTEAFF.

This clone showed up just a few times. This chain joins TRBV23-1 and TRBJ2-6; the D call may be TRBD1 or TRBD2 (6 bases each). TRBV23-1 counts as an open reading frame of uncertain function. CDR3 length: 17 amino acids. Trimming took off 4 bases at V and 3 bases at J, with 16 bases between the two ends. The CDR3 nucleotides are TGCGCCAGCAGTCCGGGTAGGGGGGCGGATGGGGCCAACGTCCTGACTTTC. Translated: CASSPGRGADGANVLTF.

The chain is built from TRBV12-3 or TRBV12-4 and TRBJ2-7; the D is unclear. CDR3 length: 12 residues. Trimming removed 4 bases at V and 3 bases at J, with 7 bases between. CDR3 protein: CASSSLLYEQYF. As DNA, the CDR3 is TGTGCCAGCAGTTCACTTCTCTACGAGCAGTACTTC.

This chain uses TRBV6-5 with TRBJ1-5; 10 bases match TRBD1. This CDR3 region has 15 residues. Trimming at V came to 6 bases and at J to 5 bases, leaving 7 bases not matched to a gene. Per germline, CDR1 MNHEY and CDR2 SVGAGI. CDR3 nucleotides: TGTGCCAGCAGGCCGGGACAGGGGAGGGATCAGCCCCAGCATTTT. The encoded protein is CASRPGQGRDQPQHF.

The chain couples TRBV21-1 to TRBJ1-1. TRBV21-1 is designated a pseudogene. This CDR3 has 17 residues. CDR3: CASSKVCIAGNLDEAFF. As DNA, the CDR3 is TGTGCCAGCAGCAAAGTTTGCATCGCAGGAAACCTAGATGAAGCTTTCTTT.